These 12 T cell receptor beta chains share one sample of origin, sequenced in a study of blood T cell repertoires in COVID-19. Profiled with immunoSEQ multiplex PCR; TCRdb holds only in-frame clones, not every one. The sample lists a few hundred thousand clones, 80% to 90% occurring once. Sequenced material: peripheral blood. The receptors stem from a man aged 18 to 35 who had recovered from COVID-19.

This chain joins TRBV3-1 (or the pseudogene TRBV3-2) and TRBJ2-3; no definite D call. Germline CDR1 LGHDT, CDR2 YNNKEL (reference sequence). CDR3 size: 15 residues. Trimming removed 0 bases from V and 6 bases from J, with 13 bases in between. The CDR3 reads CASSQDRVVGDTQYF. In DNA, the CDR3 is TGTGCCAGCAGCCAAGACCGAGTAGTCGGTGATACGCAGTATTTT.

This chain uses TRBV19 with TRBJ2-7; D possibly corresponds to TRBD2 (6 bases). The CDR3 length is 17 residues. Germline lookup yields CDR1 LNHDA and CDR2 SQIVND (reference sequence). Trimming left V 3 bases short and J 7 bases short, with 25 bases between. For the CDR3, the DNA is TGTGCCAGTAGTATTAGGACGAGAGGGAGGCCATCTGGAGAGCAGTACTTC. It encodes CASSIRTRGRPSGEQYF.

J is TRBJ2-7 and V is TRBV9, with TRBD2 identical over 9 bases. CDR3 length: 15 amino acids. The germline V gene has CDR1 SGDLS and CDR2 YYNGEE. V was pared by 3 bases and J by 0 bases, with 4 bases of the junction left unmatched. CDR3 DNA: TGTGCCAGCAGCGCCCTAGCGGGGCCCTCCTACGAGCAGTACTTC. Protein sequence: CASSALAGPSYEQYF.

V gene TRBV27 combines with J gene TRBJ1-3; D gene uncertain. This CDR3 comprises 13 residues. Germline-derived CDR1 and CDR2 are MNHEY and SMNVEV (reference sequence). Between the trimmed V and J ends, which lost 6 bases and 4 bases, there was a span of 10 bases. This chain's CDR3 is CASRLTAGNTIYF. The CDR3, as DNA: TGTGCCAGCAGGCTCACAGCCGGAAACACCATATATTTT.

This clone came up once. The rearrangement joins TRBV7-8 to TRBJ1-5; D gene ambiguous. This CDR3 is 16 amino acids long. The germline V gene encodes CDR1 SGHVS and CDR2 FQNEAQ. Deletions cut 0 bases from V and 0 bases from J, with 9 bases between. CDR3 in DNA: TGTGCCAGCAGCTTAGCGCATAGTTATAGCAATCAGCCCCAGCATTTT. Its translation is CASSLAHSYSNQPQHF.

The chain recombines TRBV3-1 (or the pseudogene TRBV3-2) with TRBJ2-7, with 12 bases fitting TRBD2. The CDR3 consists of 16 residues. Germline CDR1 is LGHDT and CDR2 is YNNKEL (reference sequence). With 3 bases clipped from V and 3 bases from J, the junction kept 6 bases outside the gene matches. The CDR3 is CASSHLTSGGVYEQYF. In DNA form, the CDR3 reads TGTGCCAGCAGCCACTTGACTAGCGGGGGAGTCTACGAGCAGTACTTC.

The rearrangement joins TRBV4-1 to TRBJ2-5, with D possibly TRBD2 on 6 matching bases. Trimming took 4 bases from V and 8 from J, leaving 14 bases between them. This CDR3 spans 13 amino acids. Germline loops: CDR1 MGHRA, CDR2 YSYEKL. The CDR3 DNA sequence: TGCGCCAGCAGCCTAGGGTCGGAGGGAACCCAGTACTTC. Amino acid sequence: CASSLGSEGTQYF.

The gene calls are TRBV11-2 and TRBJ2-7; D is possibly TRBD1 (5 bases). Germline CDR1 is SGHAT and CDR2 is FQNNGV. The CDR3 contains 14 residues. Trimming cost V 4 bases and J 3 bases, with 13 bases left between them. Here the CDR3 reads CASSSARVLYEQYF. The DNA of the CDR3 is TGTGCCAGCAGCTCGGCCAGGGTCCTCTACGAGCAGTACTTC. Using reference TRBV11-2 and TRBJ2-7 for the parts outside the CDR3, the full variable domain is EAGVAQSPRYKIIEKRQSVAFWCNPISGHATLYWYQQILGQGPKLLIQFQNNGVVDDSQLPKDRFSAERLKGVDSTLKIQPAKLEDSAVYLCASSSARVLYEQYFGPGTRLTVT.

The chain has TRBV18 and TRBJ2-5; 7 bases agree with TRBD1. Trimming cost V 3 bases and J 3 bases; bases outside gene matches: 7. CDR1 is KGHSH and CDR2 is LQKENI in the germline V gene. The length of the CDR3 is 15 residues. CDR3 protein: CASSPLTGTEETQYF. CDR3 bases: TGTGCCAGCTCACCGTTGACCGGGACAGAAGAGACCCAGTACTTC.

The rearrangement links TRBV5-4 to TRBJ2-3; 11 bases fit TRBD2. V lost 4 bases, J lost 6 bases, and 4 bases stayed unmatched. This CDR3 region has 14 residues. In germline, CDR1 is SGHNT, CDR2 YYREEE (reference sequence). The CDR3 nucleotides are TGTGCCAGCAGCCCCCTAGCGGGGGGTGATACGCAGTATTTT. The encoded protein is CASSPLAGGDTQYF. The full variable domain, its missing parts supplied by reference TRBV5-4 and TRBJ2-3, is ETGVTQSPTHLIKTRGQQVTLRCSSQSGHNTVSWYQQALGQGPQFIFQYYREEENGRGNFPPRFSGLQFPNYSSELNVNALELDDSALYLCASSPLAGGDTQYFGPGTRLTVL.

The chain employs TRBV6-5 and TRBJ2-1; perhaps TRBD1 as D (6 bases). The CDR3 has 13 residues. Germline V gene sequence: CDR1 MNHEY, CDR2 SVGAGI. V shed 7 bases and J shed 7 bases, with 14 bases lying between them. The CDR3, as DNA: TGTGCCAGCATTTCTGCGACAGGAAATGAGCAGTTCTTC. It codes for CASISATGNEQFF.

The V call is TRBV5-1, the J call TRBJ2-7, with a tentative D call TRBD2 (5 bases). In germline, CDR1 is SGHRS, CDR2 YFSETQ. Trimming left V 6 bases short and J 5 bases short, with 15 bases between. This CDR3 is 13 amino acids long. In DNA, the CDR3 is TGCGCCAGCAACTTCCGGGGTACCAACGAGCAGTACTTC. Amino acids: CASNFRGTNEQYF.